The rows below give T cell receptor beta chains drawn from one sample of a study of siplizumab effects on memory and regulatory T cells. Assay: immunoSEQ multiplex PCR; the TCRdb copy retains only in-frame clones and omits some. The sample lists roughly 100,000 clones, approximately 97% occurring once. The sample consisted of naive CD4+ T cells sorted from blood. These receptors came from a human donor in good health. Both conserved end residues are part of each CDR3. Each record gives: D gene, J gene, clone size, V gene, CDR3 DNA, CDR3 protein. The D gene is left open where the match is weak. Clone size, where shown, is once, few, many, or a class for clones that have expanded.

>.|TRBJ1-3|.|TRBV5-4
TGTGCCAGCAGCTTGGCCGTGACCTCAGGCTCTGGAAACACCATATATTTT
CASSLAVTSGSGNTIYF
>.|TRBJ1-1|.|TRBV19
TGTGCCAGTACCTTCAGGACCGTGGGGGACACTGAAGCTTTCTTT
CASTFRTVGDTEAFF
>TRBD1|TRBJ1-2|.|TRBV5-4
TGTGCCAGCAGCTTGGACACCGGGACAGATGGCTACACCTTC
CASSLDTGTDGYTF
>TRBD1|TRBJ1-3|.|TRBV27
TGTGCCAGCAGTTCGGGACAGCGCTCTGGAAACACCATATATTTT
CASSSGQRSGNTIYF
>.|TRBJ2-3|.|TRBV6-1
TGTGCCAGCAGTGAAGCGCTTCGAGGGGATACGCAGTATTTT
CASSEALRGDTQYF
>.|TRBJ1-5|.|TRBV7-3
TGTGCCAGCAGCATAACAGGGTTGGGCAATCAGCCCCAGCATTTT
CASSITGLGNQPQHF
>.|TRBJ1-1|once|TRBV5-6
TGTGCCAGCAGCCAAGGGGCAGGGACCATGAACACTGAAGCTTTCTTT
CASSQGAGTMNTEAFF
>TRBD2|TRBJ2-4|.|TRBV11-2
TGTGCCAGCAGCACCCGGGGGGGTCGCGCCAAAAACATTCAGTACTTC
CASSTRGGRAKNIQYF
>.|TRBJ2-5|.|TRBV6-5
TGTGCCAGCAGTTACAGCGACCAAGAGACCCAGTACTTC
CASSYSDQETQYF
>.|TRBJ1-2|.|TRBV18
TGTGCCAGCTCCCCCCCGGGGAACACTAACTATGGCTACACCTTC
CASSPPGNTNYGYTF
>TRBD2|TRBJ2-7|.|TRBV10-3
TGTGCCATCAGCCAGACTACTAGCGGGTCCTACGAGCAGTACTTC
CAISQTTSGSYEQYF
>TRBD1|TRBJ1-6|.|TRBV5-1
TGCGCCAGCAGCTTGGCCGGGACAGGGCGGTCACCCCTCCACTTT
CASSLAGTGRSPLHF
>TRBD2|TRBJ2-2|.|TRBV5-6
TGTGCCAGCAGCTTGGCAAGGCTAGCGGGGGACGGCGGGGAGCTGTTTTTT
CASSLARLAGDGGELFF
>TRBD2|TRBJ2-1|.|TRBV12-5
TGTGCTAGTGGGCAGCTAGCGGGGGCTTATTCCTACAATGAGCAGTTCTTC
CASGQLAGAYSYNEQFF
>.|TRBJ2-5|once|TRBV6-1
TGTGCCAGCGGCCCCCAAGAGACCCAGTACTTC
CASGPQETQYF
>.|TRBJ2-5|once|TRBV7-2
TGTGCCAGCAGCCCCCAACGGGGGCGGAGGGAGACCCAGTACTTC
CASSPQRGRRETQYF
>.|TRBJ1-2|.|TRBV7-3
TGTGCCAGCAGCTTAAGAGCCGGGGAAGGCTATGGCTACACCTTC
CASSLRAGEGYGYTF
>.|TRBJ2-5|.|TRBV6-5
TGTGCCAGCAGGGGGACTGTTCAAGAGACCCAGTACTTC
CASRGTVQETQYF
>TRBD1|TRBJ2-3|.|TRBV18
TGTGCCAGCTCTAGAGGACAGGTTATCACAGATACGCAGTATTTT
CASSRGQVITDTQYF
>.|TRBJ1-2|.|TRBV18
TGTGCCAGCTCACCCGGATCGACAGACCACTATGGCTACACCTTC
CASSPGSTDHYGYTF
>.|TRBJ1-5|.|TRBV6-5
TGTGCCAGCTCCGATTCGGTTAGCAATCAGCCCCAGCATTTT
CASSDSVSNQPQHF
>.|TRBJ1-2|.|TRBV28
TGTGCCAGCAGCCCAGGGCATGGCTACACCTTC
CASSPGHGYTF
>.|TRBJ1-1|.|TRBV7-2
TGTGCCAGCAGCTCCTCAGGGGAGTACACTGAAGCTTTCTTT
CASSSSGEYTEAFF